Below are 25 T cell receptor beta chains sequenced from a single sample in a study of T-cell reconstitution after alpha-beta-depleted transplantation in children (dated by TCRdb to 2016 to 2017). The receptor library was made with PCR. Sequencing used an Illumina HiSeq 2500. TCR library preparation used molecular barcoding, with unique molecular identifiers applied to normalize quantification of the TCRbeta repertoire. In-frame beta chains were kept once TCRdb had trimmed the public reads at Q25 with fastp and called clones with MiXCR. Rows merge per CDR3 protein into single entries with the most common DNA and genes. Counted in this sample were about 980,000 distinct CDR3 sequences; about 31% of them appeared once. The ten most abundant clones make up roughly 27% of the sample. Taken with the paper, the label for treatment or condition translates to: allogeneic hematopoietic cell transplantation with graft depleted of TCRalphabeta T cells and CD19 B cells.

The starting material was PBMCs, mostly from graft donor cells, obtained 360 days after TCRalphabeta/CD19-depleted stem cell transplant. These receptors were collected from a boy under two years old who had a stem cell transplant for SCID, so the T cells may come from the graft donor.

This clonotype turned up a few times. The rearrangement joins TRBV12-3 or TRBV12-4 to TRBJ2-1, with D unclear. The CDR3 is 13 amino acids. V dropped 2 bases and J dropped 2 bases, with 4 bases sitting between them. The CDR3 region is CASSLPAYNEQFF. As DNA, the CDR3 is TGTGCCAGCAGTTTACCCGCCTACAATGAGCAGTTCTTC.

The gene calls are TRBV10-3 and TRBJ2-3, with 13 nucleotides matching TRBD2. Germline V gene data show CDR1 as ENHRY and CDR2 as SYGVKD. V trimming: 4 bases; J trimming: 5 bases; junction bases outside the gene matches: 6. This CDR3 is built from 16 residues. The CDR3 DNA follows: TGTGCCATCAGTGGAACTAGCGGGGGGGAAGGAGATACGCAGTATTTT. Translation gives CAISGTSGGEGDTQYF.

The sample holds many counts of this clonotype. The genes are TRBV12-5 and TRBJ1-1; tentative D call: TRBD1 (5 bases). Germline V CDR1 and CDR2: LGHNT, FRNRAP. Trimming took 6 bases from V and 1 from J, leaving 15 bases between them. CDR3 length equals 15 residues. As DNA, the CDR3 is TGTGCTAGTGGCCCTCTTGGGACTCGGAACACTGAAGCTTTCTTT. Encoded protein: CASGPLGTRNTEAFF.

The chain has TRBV25-1 and TRBJ2-5, with 9 bases matching TRBD1. Per the germline V gene, CDR1 is MGHDK and CDR2 is SYGVNS. Germline trimming cut 2 bases from V and 4 bases from J; bases unmatched to any gene: 14. The CDR3 extends over 18 amino acids. Written as DNA, the CDR3 is TGTGCCAGCAGTGAAAAGCCGACCCCCGGGACAGGGAGAGAGACCCAGTACTTC. Its translation is CASSEKPTPGTGRETQYF. The whole variable domain, filled in from reference TRBV25-1 and TRBJ2-5, reads EADIYQTPRYLVIGTGKKITLECSQTMGHDKMYWYQQDPGMELHLIHYSYGVNSTEKGDLSSESTVSRIRTEHFPLTLESARPSHTSQYLCASSEKPTPGTGRETQYFGPGTRLLVL.

This clonotype was observed many times. V usage is TRBV5-1 and J usage is TRBJ1-1; maybe TRBD1 (5 bases). Germline V gene lookup returns CDR1 SGHRS and CDR2 YFSETQ. CDR3 length: 14 residues. Deletions cut 2 bases from V and 10 bases from J, with 18 bases between. The CDR3 sequence: CASSFGASGTGAFF. CDR3 sequence (DNA): TGCGCCAGCAGCTTCGGAGCCTCAGGGACCGGAGCTTTCTTT. Using reference TRBV5-1 and TRBJ1-1 for the parts outside the CDR3, the full variable domain is KAGVTQTPRYLIKTRGQQVTLSCSPISGHRSVSWYQQTPGQGLQFLFEYFSETQRNKGNFPGRFSGRQFSNSRSEMNVSTLELGDSALYLCASSFGASGTGAFFGQGTRLTVV.

Regarding this clonotype: One junction end does not reproduce the germline sequence, and a read error may be involved. CDR3 in amino acids: CATSFGAFSYEQYF. As DNA, the CDR3 is TGTGCCACCAGCTTCGGGGCGTTCTCCTACGAGCAGTACTTC. This chain uses TRBV7-9 with TRBJ2-7; TRBD1 or TRBD2 may be the D gene (5 bases each). This CDR3 is 14 amino acids long. CDR1 is SEHNR and CDR2 is FQNEAQ in the germline V gene (reference sequence).

This clonotype has a handful of counts. V usage is TRBV7-8 and J usage is TRBJ2-1; 16 bases fit TRBD2. CDR3 length: 16 amino acids. Germline CDR1 and CDR2: SGHVS and FQNEAQ. Trimming cost V 3 bases and J 6 bases; bases outside gene matches: 2. CDR3 nucleotide sequence: TGTGCCAGCAGCTTTGGGACTAGCGGGGGGGTCAATGAGCAGTTCTTC. It codes for CASSFGTSGGVNEQFF.

This clonotype came up many times. This chain joins TRBV12-3 or TRBV12-4 and TRBJ2-7, with 8 bases identical to TRBD1. The CDR3 totals 15 residues. V was pared by 3 bases and J by 1 base, with 5 bases of the junction left unmatched. In nucleotides, the CDR3 is TGTGCCAGCAGTTTTGGACAGGGTTTATCCTACGAGCAGTACTTC. It translates to CASSFGQGLSYEQYF.

At least ten counts were recorded for this clonotype. The chain joins TRBV9 to TRBJ2-3; 10 bases are shared with TRBD2. The germline V gene has CDR1 SGDLS and CDR2 YYNGEE. The junction had 6 bases not matched to a gene; V was cut back by 0 bases and J by 8 bases. There are 15 residues in the CDR3. The CDR3 sequence is CASSVASGGAVTQYF. The CDR3 DNA is TGTGCCAGCAGCGTAGCCAGCGGGGGGGCCGTTACGCAGTATTTT.

In this sample, this clonotype turned up a few times. This chain uses TRBV5-1 with TRBJ2-1, with 11 positions matching TRBD1. The CDR3 is 15 amino acids. The germline V gene encodes CDR1 SGHRS and CDR2 YFSETQ. Trimming removed 4 bases from V and 6 bases from J; junction bases left unmatched: 6. The CDR3 sequence: CASSTGQGVGNEQFF. Written as DNA, the CDR3 is TGCGCCAGCAGCACGGGACAGGGGGTAGGCAATGAGCAGTTCTTC.

This chain joins TRBV7-9 and TRBJ2-7, with D tentatively TRBD1 (6 bases). The ends were cut back, 2 bases at V and 6 bases at J, with 20 bases in the middle. This CDR3 is 16 amino acids long. Per the germline V gene, CDR1 is SEHNR and CDR2 is FQNEAQ (reference sequence). CDR3 DNA sequence: TGTGCCAGCAGCTTAATCCGTCCACAGGGATCGGTCGAGCAGTACTTC. The encoded protein is CASSLIRPQGSVEQYF. The whole variable domain, filled in from reference TRBV7-9 and TRBJ2-7, reads DTGVSQNPRHKITKRGQNVTFRCDPISEHNRLYWYRQTLGQGPEFLTYFQNEAQLEKSRLLSDRFSAERPKGSFSTLEIQRTEQGDSAMYLCASSLIRPQGSVEQYFGPGTRLTVT.

This clonotype occurred a few times. V and J are TRBV10-3 and TRBJ2-7, with 12 nucleotides matching TRBD1. Germline values: CDR1 ENHRY, CDR2 SYGVKD. The CDR3 is 13 residues long. V shed 6 bases, J shed 7 bases, and the junction held 4 bases outside the gene matches. CDR3: CAIRGTGGEEQYF. CDR3 nucleotides: TGTGCCATCAGGGGGACAGGGGGCGAGGAGCAGTACTTC.

The rearrangement links TRBV29-1 to TRBJ1-2, with D tentatively TRBD1 (6 bases). This CDR3 spans 15 amino acids. From germline, CDR1 is SQVTM and CDR2 ANQGSEA. V lost 3 bases, J lost 1 base, and 15 bases lay in between. DNA for the CDR3: TGCAGCGTTGATCAGGGGCCCCAATTTAACTATGGCTACACCTTC. It encodes CSVDQGPQFNYGYTF.

The chain recombines TRBV20-1 with TRBJ2-1, with 11 bases fitting TRBD2. CDR3 size: 16 residues. Trimming cost V 0 bases and J 4 bases; bases outside gene matches: 5. Germline assignment: CDR1 DFQATT and CDR2 SNEGSKA (reference sequence). CDR3 sequence reads: CSARDSLAGGYNEQFF. CDR3 nucleotides: TGCAGTGCTAGAGATTCCCTAGCGGGGGGTTACAATGAGCAGTTCTTC.

The chain employs TRBV4-1 and TRBJ1-4, with D hard to call. This CDR3 contains 14 residues. V was clipped by 1 base and J by 5 bases, with 8 bases between them. Germline CDR1 and CDR2: MGHRA and YSYEKL. CDR3 sequence reads: CASSQVLGNEKLFF. The CDR3 bases are TGCGCCAGCAGCCAAGTGTTGGGAAATGAAAAACTGTTTTTT.

DNA for the CDR3: TGCGCCAGCAGCCACGCTAGGGGGAGCTACGAGCAGTACTTC. Translating it yields CASSHARGSYEQYF. The chain combines TRBV4-3 with TRBJ2-7; D possibly corresponds to TRBD1 (6 bases). Germline V gene sequence: CDR1 LGHNA, CDR2 YSLEER. This CDR3 has 14 amino acids. Trimming took 3 bases from V and 3 from J, leaving 12 bases between them.

J is TRBJ1-5 and V is TRBV5-1; no clear D gene. The CDR3 consists of 15 residues. Trimming took off 5 bases at V and 5 bases at J, with 17 bases between the two ends. Germline-derived CDR1 and CDR2 are SGHRS and YFSETQ. The CDR3 reads CASRIGLSPDQPQHF. The CDR3 nucleotides are TGCGCCAGCAGGATAGGGCTATCCCCAGATCAGCCCCAGCATTTT.

V is TRBV5-1 and J is TRBJ2-1, with a possible D match to TRBD1 (6 bases). With 4 bases removed from V and 2 bases from J, the gap between germline ends came to 16 bases. CDR3 length: 16 residues. Germline CDR1 SGHRS, CDR2 YFSETQ. CDR3 in amino acids: CASSLTPQGPYNEQFF. CDR3 nucleotides: TGCGCCAGCAGCCTGACTCCTCAGGGGCCCTACAATGAGCAGTTCTTC.

The chain recombines TRBV5-1 with TRBJ2-7; the D is unclear. Trimming shortened V by 4 bases and J by 3 bases, and 17 bases separated the two germline ends. The CDR3 is 15 amino acids. Germline V CDR1 and CDR2: SGHRS, YFSETQ. The CDR3 nucleotides are TGCGCCAGCAGCGACTCTGCCGGGCCCTACTACGAGCAGTACTTC. Its protein is CASSDSAGPYYEQYF.

This clonotype has just a few counts. The V gene is TRBV6-5, the J gene TRBJ1-6, with D perhaps matching TRBD1 (5 bases). This CDR3 contains 15 residues. From germline, CDR1 is MNHEY and CDR2 SVGAGI. Trimming stripped 0 bases from V and 9 bases from J, with 12 bases between. Here the CDR3 reads CASSYSEGRSSPLHF. The DNA for the CDR3 is TGTGCCAGCAGTTACTCAGAGGGGAGGAGTTCACCCCTCCACTTT.

This chain links TRBV5-5 with TRBJ1-4; D not certain. The CDR3 is made up of 14 amino acids. Germline loops: CDR1 SGHKS, CDR2 YYEKEE (reference sequence). V shed 3 bases and J shed 3 bases, with 9 bases lying between them. CDR3 loop: CASSSWTPNEKLFF. The CDR3 coding sequence is TGTGCCAGCAGCTCCTGGACTCCTAATGAAAAACTGTTTTTT.

This clonotype was picked up a small number of times. This chain uses TRBV5-5 with TRBJ2-7; perhaps TRBD1 as D (5 bases). Trimming took off 9 bases at V and 3 bases at J, with 16 bases between the two ends. Germline V gene lookup returns CDR1 SGHKS and CDR2 YYEKEE (reference sequence). CDR3 size: 13 residues. The CDR3 bases are TGTGCCACCTCAGGGTCACCTGGCTACGAGCAGTACTTC. Protein sequence: CATSGSPGYEQYF.

This clonotype was seen once. The V call is TRBV12-3 or TRBV12-4, the J call TRBJ2-3; D is unresolved. The CDR3 is 16 residues long. Deletions cut 4 bases from V and 5 bases from J, with 19 bases between. DNA of the CDR3: TGTGCCAGCAGTTCCAGGTGGGCACTTTCAAGAGATACGCAGTATTTT. Translating gives CASSSRWALSRDTQYF.

The chain uses TRBV7-9 and TRBJ2-1; the D gene is possibly TRBD2 (6 bases). The CDR3 has 17 residues. The V gene's germline CDR1 is SEHNR and CDR2 FQNEAQ (reference sequence). V was cut by 3 bases and J by 0 bases, with 15 bases left in between. Here the CDR3 DNA reads TGTGCCAGCAGCTTCACGGGTGGGGGGAGCTCCTACAATGAGCAGTTCTTC. This codes for CASSFTGGGSSYNEQFF.

This clonotype was counted a few times. V gene TRBV7-9 combines with J gene TRBJ1-1; 9 nucleotides line up with TRBD1. V shed 1 base, J shed 8 bases, and the junction held 2 bases outside the gene matches. CDR1 and CDR2 from the germline V gene are SEHNR and FQNEAQ (reference sequence). The CDR3 covers 13 residues. CDR3: CASSLGDRVEAFF. The DNA for the CDR3 is TGTGCCAGCAGCTTAGGGGACAGGGTGGAAGCTTTCTTT.